This is a list of T cell receptor beta chains from one sample in a study of T cells in Graves' hyperthyroidism and ophthalmopathy. From the multiplex PCR reads, TCRdb called clonotypes with MiXCR, one entry per CDR3 protein. The data contain under 700,000 distinct CDR3 sequences, approximately 15% of them singletons. The sample taken for sequencing was blood. The receptors were sampled from a young woman with Graves' hyperthyroidism. Each CDR3 is given with its conserved first and last residue. The D gene is left open where the match is weak. Clone size is shown for a subset of rows, as once, few, many or a class of expanded clone.

D	J	size	V	DNA	CDR3
-	TRBJ1-2	few	TRBV12-5	TGTGCTAGTGGTCCCCGTGTTCTCCACGCTAACTATGGCTACACCTTC	CASGPRVLHANYGYTF
-	TRBJ2-1	many	TRBV7-9	TGTGCCAGCAGCCCGAGAGCTAGCCGCGATTTCAATGAGCAGTTCTTC	CASSPRASRDFNEQFF
TRBD1	TRBJ1-2	few	TRBV20-1	TGCAGTGCTAGGACAGGGGAGGGCTACACCTTC	CSARTGEGYTF
-	TRBJ2-7	many	TRBV28	TGTGCCAGCAGTCCCTCCCTGGAGGCCTACGAGCAGTACTTC	CASSPSLEAYEQYF
TRBD2	TRBJ2-7	-	TRBV6-1	TGTGCCAGCAGTTCGACGACTAGCGGGAGCTCCTACGAGCAGTACTTC	CASSSTTSGSSYEQYF
TRBD1	TRBJ2-3	-	TRBV19	TGTGCCAGTAGTGACAGGGTCAGAGGCACAGATACGCAGTATTTT	CASSDRVRGTDTQYF
-	TRBJ1-2	few	TRBV24-1	TGTGCCACCAGTGCTTTTAGCGACAGTCACCCCTATGGCTACACCTTC	CATSAFSDSHPYGYTF
-	TRBJ2-5	-	TRBV10-3	TGTGCCATCAGTCGTAAAACCGCCGTAGGTGGGACCCAGTACTTC	CAISRKTAVGGTQYF
TRBD1	TRBJ1-4	-	TRBV5-1	TGCGCCAGCAGCCCGACAGGGGGACCTTCAACTAATGAAAAACTGTTTTTT	CASSPTGGPSTNEKLFF
TRBD2	TRBJ2-3	many	TRBV10-3	TGTGCCATCAGTGATTTCCCCCGAGTCCAGGGTGGGACTAGCGGGTACACAGATACGCAGTATTTT	CAISDFPRVQGGTSGYTDTQYF
TRBD2	TRBJ2-5	-	TRBV10-3	TGTGCCATCAGTGAGCCTTTGTCGGGAGGAGCACAAGAGACCCAGTACTTC	CAISEPLSGGAQETQYF
TRBD2	TRBJ2-3	many	TRBV6-4	TGTGCCAGCAGTTTCGTAGCGGGAAGCACAGATACGCAGTATTTT	CASSFVAGSTDTQYF
-	TRBJ1-1	many	TRBV7-2	TGTGCCAGCAGCTTTAGGGGGACCCCAATGAACACTGAAGCTTTCTTT	CASSFRGTPMNTEAFF
TRBD2	TRBJ2-3	many	TRBV27	TGTGCCAGCAGTTTGGAACTAGCGGTGAGCGATACGCAGTATTTT	CASSLELAVSDTQYF
TRBD2	TRBJ2-5	-	TRBV10-3	TGTGCCATCAGGGGGGCAGCCGGGGCTAGCGGGGAGCAAGAGACCCAGTACTTC	CAIRGAAGASGEQETQYF
TRBD1	TRBJ1-1	many	TRBV12-3/TRBV12-4	TGTGCCAGCAACAACAGGGGGACTAACACTGAAGCTTTCTTT	CASNNRGTNTEAFF
-	TRBJ1-2	-	TRBV11-3	TGTGCCAGCAGCTTAGCAGACAGTATTAACTATGGCTACACCTTC	CASSLADSINYGYTF
TRBD2	TRBJ2-3	-	TRBV20-1	TGCAGTGCTCCCCGTGGGCGGGGGGGCCGAACAGATACGCAGTATTTT	CSAPRGRGGRTDTQYF
-	TRBJ2-3	many	TRBV10-3	TGTGCCATCAGTGAATTGGGGGCAGGGCCAGATACGCAGTATTTT	CAISELGAGPDTQYF
TRBD2	TRBJ2-1	-	TRBV4-3	TGCGCCAGCAGCCAACTAGCGGGGGGGTTCAATGAGCAGTTCTTC	CASSQLAGGFNEQFF
-	TRBJ2-7	-	TRBV6-1	TGTGCCAGCAGGGGTTTGAGTCCAACGCGGGAGCAGTACTTC	CASRGLSPTREQYF
TRBD2	TRBJ2-3	once	TRBV4-3	TGCGCCAGCAGCCGGACCGGGACTAGCGAAGATACGCAGTATTTT	CASSRTGTSEDTQYF
-	TRBJ2-2	few	TRBV5-1	TGCGCCAGCAGCTTGGAAGGCAGGACTCCCGGGGAGCTGTTTTTT	CASSLEGRTPGELFF
-	TRBJ2-7	many	TRBV28	TGTGCCAGCAGTTCAGAAATGAGCTCCTACGAGCAGTACTTC	CASSSEMSSYEQYF
TRBD2	TRBJ2-7	many	TRBV7-3	TGTGCCAGCAGCCGCCAAGTTGCTTCGGGGGGTTCACACGAGCAGTACTTC	CASSRQVASGGSHEQYF
-	TRBJ1-5	many	TRBV20-1	TGCAGTGCTAGAGCCCCGGGGGGACGGTACAATCAGCCCCAGCATTTT	CSARAPGGRYNQPQHF
TRBD1	TRBJ1-5	many	TRBV7-2	TGTGCCAGCAGCTCGGGACAGGGGGGGTACAATCAGCCCCAGCATTTT	CASSSGQGGYNQPQHF
-	TRBJ2-1	few	TRBV5-1	TGCGCCAGCAGCCCGTCGGGCCCCTACAATGAGCAGTTCTTC	CASSPSGPYNEQFF
TRBD1	TRBJ1-2	few	TRBV24-1	TGTGCCACCAGTGATCATAGGGGGCATGATGGCTACACCTTC	CATSDHRGHDGYTF
TRBD1	TRBJ2-5	-	TRBV7-6	TGTGCCAGCAGCTTAGCCCAGACAGGGGGCAGGGAGACCCAGTACTTC	CASSLAQTGGRETQYF
TRBD2	TRBJ2-7	few	TRBV29-1	TGCAGCGCATCTCTAGCGGGGAGGTACGAGCAGTACTTC	CSASLAGRYEQYF
TRBD1	TRBJ1-1	-	TRBV6-1	TGTGCCAGCAGTCATCCCCCGGGACAGGTGGAGACTGAAGCTTTCTTT	CASSHPPGQVETEAFF
-	TRBJ2-7	few	TRBV30	TGTGCCTGGAGTGGAGTGAGATACGAGCAGTACTTC	CAWSGVRYEQYF
-	TRBJ2-2	once	TRBV12-3/TRBV12-4	TGTGCCAGCAGTTTGGAAGGCGGGGAGCTGTTTTTT	CASSLEGGELFF
TRBD1	TRBJ2-7	-	TRBV27	TGTGCCAGCAGTTCAGGGGGTATGTACGAGCAGTACTTC	CASSSGGMYEQYF
-	TRBJ2-5	-	TRBV7-2	TGTGCCAGCAGCTTAAGTCCCGGTGGGACCCAGTACTTC	CASSLSPGGTQYF